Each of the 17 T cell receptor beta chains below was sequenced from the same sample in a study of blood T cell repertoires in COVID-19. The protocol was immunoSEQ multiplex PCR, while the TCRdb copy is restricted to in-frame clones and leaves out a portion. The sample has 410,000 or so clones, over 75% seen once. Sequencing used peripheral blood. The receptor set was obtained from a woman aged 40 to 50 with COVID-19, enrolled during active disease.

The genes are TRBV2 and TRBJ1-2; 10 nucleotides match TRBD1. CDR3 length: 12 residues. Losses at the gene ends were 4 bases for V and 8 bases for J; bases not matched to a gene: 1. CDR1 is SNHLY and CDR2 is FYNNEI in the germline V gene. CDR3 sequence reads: CASSGDRGGYTF. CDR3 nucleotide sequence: TGTGCCAGCAGTGGGGACAGGGGAGGCTACACCTTC.

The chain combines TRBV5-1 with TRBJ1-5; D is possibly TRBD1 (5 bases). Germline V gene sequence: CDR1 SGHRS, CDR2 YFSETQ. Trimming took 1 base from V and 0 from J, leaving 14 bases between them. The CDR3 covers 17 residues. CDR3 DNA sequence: TGCGCCAGCAGCTTGTCAAGACAGCTCTATAGCAATCAGCCCCAGCATTTT. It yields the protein CASSLSRQLYSNQPQHF.

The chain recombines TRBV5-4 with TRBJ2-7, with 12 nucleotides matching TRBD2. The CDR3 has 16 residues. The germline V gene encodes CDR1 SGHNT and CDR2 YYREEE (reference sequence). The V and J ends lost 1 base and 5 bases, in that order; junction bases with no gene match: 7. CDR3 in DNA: TGTGCCAGCAGCTTGCGGCTAGCGGGGGGGGACGACGAGCAGTACTTC. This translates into CASSLRLAGGDDEQYF. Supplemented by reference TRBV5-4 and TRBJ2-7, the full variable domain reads ETGVTQSPTHLIKTRGQQVTLRCSSQSGHNTVSWYQQALGQGPQFIFQYYREEENGRGNFPPRFSGLQFPNYSSELNVNALELDDSALYLCASSLRLAGGDDEQYFGPGTRLTVT.

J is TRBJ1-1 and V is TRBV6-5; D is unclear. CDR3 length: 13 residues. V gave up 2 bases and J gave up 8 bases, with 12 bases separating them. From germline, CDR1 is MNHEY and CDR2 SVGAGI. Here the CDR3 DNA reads TGTGCCAGCAGTTACCCAGAATCCCCCGAAGCTTTCTTT. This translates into CASSYPESPEAFF.

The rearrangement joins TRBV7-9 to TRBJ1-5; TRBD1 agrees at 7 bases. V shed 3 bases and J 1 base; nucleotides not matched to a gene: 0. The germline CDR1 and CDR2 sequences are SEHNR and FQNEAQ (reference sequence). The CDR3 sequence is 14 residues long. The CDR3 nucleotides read TGTGCCAGCAGCTTGGGACAGAGCAATCAGCCCCAGCATTTT. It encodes CASSLGQSNQPQHF.

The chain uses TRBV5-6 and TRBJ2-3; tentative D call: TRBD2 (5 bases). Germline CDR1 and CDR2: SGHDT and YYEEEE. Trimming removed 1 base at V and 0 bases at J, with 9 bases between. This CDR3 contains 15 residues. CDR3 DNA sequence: TGTGCCAGCAGCTTGATCGGCGGGAGCACAGATACGCAGTATTTT. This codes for CASSLIGGSTDTQYF.

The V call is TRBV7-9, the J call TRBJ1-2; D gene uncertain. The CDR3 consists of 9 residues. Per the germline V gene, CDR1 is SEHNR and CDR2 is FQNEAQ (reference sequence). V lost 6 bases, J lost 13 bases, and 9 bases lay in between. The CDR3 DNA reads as TGTGCCAGCAGTAACCACGGCACCTTC. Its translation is CASSNHGTF.

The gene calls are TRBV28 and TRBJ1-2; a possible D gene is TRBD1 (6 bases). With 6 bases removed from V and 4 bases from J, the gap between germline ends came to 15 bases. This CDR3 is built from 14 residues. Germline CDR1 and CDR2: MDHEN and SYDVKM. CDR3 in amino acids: CASRAGGPVYGYTF. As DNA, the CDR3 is TGTGCCAGCAGGGCCGGGGGGCCCGTCTATGGCTACACCTTC.

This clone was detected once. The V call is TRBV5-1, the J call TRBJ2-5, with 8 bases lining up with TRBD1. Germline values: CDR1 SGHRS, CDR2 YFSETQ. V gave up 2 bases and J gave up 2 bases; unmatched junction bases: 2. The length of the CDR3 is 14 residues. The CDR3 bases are TGCGCCAGCAGCTTCGGACAGGGACAAGAGACCCAGTACTTC. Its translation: CASSFGQGQETQYF.

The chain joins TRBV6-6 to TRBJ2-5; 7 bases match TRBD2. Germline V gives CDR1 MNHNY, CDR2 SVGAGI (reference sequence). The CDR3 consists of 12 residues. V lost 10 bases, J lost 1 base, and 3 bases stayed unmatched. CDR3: CATGGTQETQYF. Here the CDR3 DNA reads TGTGCCACCGGGGGGACCCAAGAGACCCAGTACTTC.

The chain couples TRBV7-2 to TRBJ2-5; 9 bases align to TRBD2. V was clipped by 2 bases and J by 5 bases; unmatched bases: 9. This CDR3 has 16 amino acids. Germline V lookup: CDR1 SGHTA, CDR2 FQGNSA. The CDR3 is CASSLSARGGRETQYF. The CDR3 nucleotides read TGTGCCAGCAGCTTATCGGCGCGGGGGGGCAGGGAGACCCAGTACTTC.

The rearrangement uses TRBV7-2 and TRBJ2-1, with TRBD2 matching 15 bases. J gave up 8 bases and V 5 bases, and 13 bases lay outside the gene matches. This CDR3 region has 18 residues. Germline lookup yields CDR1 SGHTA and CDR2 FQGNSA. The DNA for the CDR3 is TGTGCCAGCAGCCCTCGGACTAGCGGGGGGGCATTTCCATATGAGCAGTTCTTC. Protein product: CASSPRTSGGAFPYEQFF. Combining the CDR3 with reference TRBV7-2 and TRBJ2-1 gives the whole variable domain GAGVSQSPSNKVTEKGKDVELRCDPISGHTALYWYRQSLGQGLEFLIYFQGNSAPDKSGLPSDRFSAERTGGSVSTLTIQRTQQEDSAVYLCASSPRTSGGAFPYEQFFGPGTRLTVL.

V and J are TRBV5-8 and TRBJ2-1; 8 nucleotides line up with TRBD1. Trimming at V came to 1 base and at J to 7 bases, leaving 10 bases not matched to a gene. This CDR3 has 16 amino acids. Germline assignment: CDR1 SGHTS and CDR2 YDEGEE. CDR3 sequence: CASSLPQGAPINEQFF. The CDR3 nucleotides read TGTGCCAGCAGCTTGCCCCAGGGGGCGCCCATTAATGAGCAGTTCTTC.

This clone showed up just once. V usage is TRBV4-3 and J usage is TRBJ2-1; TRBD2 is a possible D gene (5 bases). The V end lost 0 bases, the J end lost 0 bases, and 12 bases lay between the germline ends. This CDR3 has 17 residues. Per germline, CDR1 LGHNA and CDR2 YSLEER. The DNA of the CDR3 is TGCGCCAGCAGCCAAGATGGGAGAGGGAGCTCCTACAATGAGCAGTTCTTC. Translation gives CASSQDGRGSSYNEQFF.

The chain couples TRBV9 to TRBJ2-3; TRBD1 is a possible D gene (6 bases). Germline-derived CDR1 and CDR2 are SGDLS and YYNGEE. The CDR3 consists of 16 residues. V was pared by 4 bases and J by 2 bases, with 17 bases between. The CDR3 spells CASSFPKGVTTDTQYF. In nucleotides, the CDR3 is TGTGCCAGCAGCTTTCCCAAGGGGGTCACCACAGATACGCAGTATTTT.

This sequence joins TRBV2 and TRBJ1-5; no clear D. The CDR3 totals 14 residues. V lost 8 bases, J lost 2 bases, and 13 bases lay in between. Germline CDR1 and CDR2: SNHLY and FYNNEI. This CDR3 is CASSVPGGNQPQHF. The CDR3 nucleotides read TGTGCCAGCTCGGTCCCGGGTGGCAATCAGCCCCAGCATTTT.

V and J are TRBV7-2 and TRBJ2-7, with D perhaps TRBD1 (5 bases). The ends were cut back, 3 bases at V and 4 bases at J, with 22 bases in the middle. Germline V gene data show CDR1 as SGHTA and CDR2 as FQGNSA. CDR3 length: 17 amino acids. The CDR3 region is CASSFRREGPPGYEQYF. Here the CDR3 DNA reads TGTGCCAGCAGCTTCCGCAGGGAAGGCCCCCCAGGTTACGAGCAGTACTTC.